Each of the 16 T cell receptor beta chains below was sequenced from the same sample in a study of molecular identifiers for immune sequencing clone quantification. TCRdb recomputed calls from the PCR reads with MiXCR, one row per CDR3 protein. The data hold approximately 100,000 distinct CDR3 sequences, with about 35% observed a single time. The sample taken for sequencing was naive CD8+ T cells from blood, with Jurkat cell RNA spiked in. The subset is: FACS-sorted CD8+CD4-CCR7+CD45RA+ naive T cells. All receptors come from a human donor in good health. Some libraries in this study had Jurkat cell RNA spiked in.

This chain's CDR3 is CASSTGGTEAFF. In DNA form, the CDR3 reads TGTGCCAGCAGCACAGGGGGGACTGAAGCTTTCTTT. The chain joins TRBV11-3 to TRBJ1-1; the match to TRBD1 covers 8 bases. Germline CDR1 is SGHNT and CDR2 is YENEEA. The CDR3 has 12 residues. The junction had 1 base not matched to a gene; V was cut back by 5 bases and J by 5 bases.

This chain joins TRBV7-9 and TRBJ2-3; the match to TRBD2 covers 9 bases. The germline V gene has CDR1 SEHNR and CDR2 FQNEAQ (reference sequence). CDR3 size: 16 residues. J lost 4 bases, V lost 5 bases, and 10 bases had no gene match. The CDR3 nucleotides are TGTGCCAGCAGCCCGGAGCCTAGCGGGGACTCAGATACGCAGTATTTT. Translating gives CASSPEPSGDSDTQYF.

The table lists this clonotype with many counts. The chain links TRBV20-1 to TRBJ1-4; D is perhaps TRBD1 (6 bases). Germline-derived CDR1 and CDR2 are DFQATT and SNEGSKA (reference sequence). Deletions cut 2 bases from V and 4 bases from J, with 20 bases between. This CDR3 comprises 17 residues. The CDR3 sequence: CSARTGGGLGYNEKLFF. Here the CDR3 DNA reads TGCAGTGCTAGAACTGGGGGGGGCCTGGGCTATAATGAAAAACTGTTTTTT.

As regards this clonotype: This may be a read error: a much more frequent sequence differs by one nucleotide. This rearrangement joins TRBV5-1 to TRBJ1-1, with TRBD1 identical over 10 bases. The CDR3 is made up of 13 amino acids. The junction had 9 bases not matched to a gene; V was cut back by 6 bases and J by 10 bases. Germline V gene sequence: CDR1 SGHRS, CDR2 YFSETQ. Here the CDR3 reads CASTLGTGAGAFF. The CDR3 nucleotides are TGCGCCAGCACCTTAGGGACAGGGGCTGGAGCTTTCTTT.

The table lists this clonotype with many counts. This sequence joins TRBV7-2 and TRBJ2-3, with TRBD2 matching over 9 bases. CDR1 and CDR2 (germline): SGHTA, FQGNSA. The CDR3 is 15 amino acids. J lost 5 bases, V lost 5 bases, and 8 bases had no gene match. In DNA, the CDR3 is TGTGCCAGCAGCCCGGGTAGCGGGAGCGGAGATACGCAGTATTTT. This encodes CASSPGSGSGDTQYF.

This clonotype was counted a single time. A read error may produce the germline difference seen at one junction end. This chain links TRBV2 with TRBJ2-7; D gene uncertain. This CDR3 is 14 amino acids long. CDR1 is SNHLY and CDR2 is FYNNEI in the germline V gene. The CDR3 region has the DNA TGTGCCAGCAGTGAGAGTAGCACCTTCTACGAGCTGTACTTC. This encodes CASSESSTFYELYF.

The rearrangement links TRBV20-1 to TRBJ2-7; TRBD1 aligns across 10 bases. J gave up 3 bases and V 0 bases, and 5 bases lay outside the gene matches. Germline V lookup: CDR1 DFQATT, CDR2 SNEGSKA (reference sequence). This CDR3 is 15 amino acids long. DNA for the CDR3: TGCAGTGCTAGAGATCGGGGGACAGGGGACTACGAGCAGTACTTC. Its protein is CSARDRGTGDYEQYF.

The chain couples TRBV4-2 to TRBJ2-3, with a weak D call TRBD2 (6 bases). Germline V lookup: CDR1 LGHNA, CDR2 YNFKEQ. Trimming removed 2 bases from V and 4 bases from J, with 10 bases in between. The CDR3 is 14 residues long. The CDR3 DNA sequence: TGTGCCAGCAGCCAAACGGGAGACCCAGATACGCAGTATTTT. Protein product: CASSQTGDPDTQYF.

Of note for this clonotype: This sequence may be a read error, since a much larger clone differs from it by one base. The CDR3 coding sequence is TGTGCCAGCAGCTTAGAGGGGAAAAAACTGGTTTTT. Encoded protein: CASSLEGKKLVF. This sequence joins TRBV7-8 and TRBJ1-4, with a possible D match to TRBD1 (5 bases). Per germline, CDR1 SGHVS and CDR2 FQNEAQ. CDR3 length: 12 amino acids.

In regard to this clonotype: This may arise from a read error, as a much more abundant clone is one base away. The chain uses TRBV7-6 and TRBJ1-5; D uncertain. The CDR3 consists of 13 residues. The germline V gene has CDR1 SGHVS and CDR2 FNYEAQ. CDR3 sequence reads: CASSLFSSQPQHF. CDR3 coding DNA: TGTGCCAGCAGCTTATTTAGCAGTCAGCCCCAGCATTTT. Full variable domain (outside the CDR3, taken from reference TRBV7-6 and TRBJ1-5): GAGVSQSPRYKVTKRGQDVALRCDPISGHVSLYWYRQALGQGPEFLTYFNYEAQQDKSGLPNDRFSAERPEGSISTLTIQRTEQRDSAMYRCASSLFSSQPQHFGDGTRLSIL.

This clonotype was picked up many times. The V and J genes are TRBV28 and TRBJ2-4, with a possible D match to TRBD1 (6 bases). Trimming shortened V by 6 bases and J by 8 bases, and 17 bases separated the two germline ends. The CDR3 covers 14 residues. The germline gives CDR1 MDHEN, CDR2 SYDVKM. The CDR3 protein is CASRTGDTIYIQYF. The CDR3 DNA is TGTGCCAGCAGGACCGGGGACACTATCTACATTCAGTACTTC.

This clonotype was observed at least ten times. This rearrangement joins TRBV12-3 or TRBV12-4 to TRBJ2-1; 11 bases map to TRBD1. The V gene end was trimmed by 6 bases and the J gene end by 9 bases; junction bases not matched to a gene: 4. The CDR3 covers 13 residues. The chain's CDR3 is CASRPGQGVEQFF. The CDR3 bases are TGTGCCAGCAGACCGGGACAGGGGGTTGAGCAGTTCTTC.

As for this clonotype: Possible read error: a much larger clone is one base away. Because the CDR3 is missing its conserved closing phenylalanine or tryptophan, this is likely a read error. CDR3 protein: CASSSPRGVADTQYL. DNA for the CDR3: TGTGCCAGCAGTTCCCCCAGGGGGGTGGCAGATACGCAGTATCTT. The chain carries TRBV12-3 or TRBV12-4 and TRBJ2-3; D might be TRBD1 (7 bases). This CDR3 region has 15 residues. V was cut by 4 bases and J by 4 bases, with 15 bases left in between.

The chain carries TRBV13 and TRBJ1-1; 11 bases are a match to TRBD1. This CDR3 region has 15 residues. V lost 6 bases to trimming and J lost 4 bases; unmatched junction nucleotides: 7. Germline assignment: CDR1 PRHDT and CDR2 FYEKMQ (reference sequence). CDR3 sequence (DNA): TGTGCCAGCAGTTACCCCGGGACAGGGGGCACTGAAGCTTTCTTT. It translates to CASSYPGTGGTEAFF.

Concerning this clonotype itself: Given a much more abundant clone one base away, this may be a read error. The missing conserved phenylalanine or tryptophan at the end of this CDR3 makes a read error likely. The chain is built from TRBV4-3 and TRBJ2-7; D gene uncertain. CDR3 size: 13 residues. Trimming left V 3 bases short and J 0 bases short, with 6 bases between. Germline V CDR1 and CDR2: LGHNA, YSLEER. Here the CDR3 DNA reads TGCGCCAGCAGCCACCGTTACTCCTACGAGCAGTACATC. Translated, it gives CASSHRYSYEQYI.

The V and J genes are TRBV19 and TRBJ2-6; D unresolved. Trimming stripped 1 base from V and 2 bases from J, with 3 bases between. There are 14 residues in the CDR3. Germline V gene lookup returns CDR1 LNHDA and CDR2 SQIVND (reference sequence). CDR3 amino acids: CASSIVAGANVLTF. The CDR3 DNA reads TGTGCCAGTAGTATAGTGGCTGGGGCCAACGTCCTGACTTTC.